What follows are 20 T cell receptor beta chains derived from one specimen sequenced in a study of blood T cell repertoires in COVID-19. Assay: immunoSEQ multiplex PCR; the TCRdb copy retains only in-frame clones and omits some. The sample consists of 200,000 to 300,000 clones, about 83% of them appearing once. The sample taken for sequencing was peripheral blood. The origin of the receptors is an elderly man with acute or convalescent COVID-19.

The V and J genes are TRBV7-8 and TRBJ2-1; 7 bases are shared with TRBD2. The CDR3 spans 13 residues. Germline lookup yields CDR1 SGHVS and CDR2 FQNEAQ. J was trimmed by 10 bases and V by 5 bases; bases with no gene match: 8. CDR3 region: CASSPEGGGEQFF. The CDR3 nucleotides read TGTGCCAGCAGCCCCGAGGGCGGGGGAGAGCAGTTCTTC.

Only a few counts were recorded for this clone. The same CDR3 can be traced to other DNA sequences in this sample. This rearrangement joins TRBV7-9 to TRBJ1-1; D remains unclear. V lost 1 base and J lost 0, with 6 bases in between. The germline CDR1 and CDR2 sequences are SEHNR and FQNEAQ (reference sequence). This CDR3 comprises 14 residues. The CDR3: CASSLGQMNTEAFF. In DNA form, the CDR3 reads TGTGCCAGCAGCTTAGGGCAGATGAACACTGAAGCTTTCTTT.

The rearrangement joins TRBV19 to TRBJ2-3, with D tentatively TRBD1 (7 bases). Germline V gene lookup returns CDR1 LNHDA and CDR2 SQIVND (reference sequence). The CDR3 runs 14 residues. V shed 5 bases and J shed 4 bases, with 13 bases lying between them. CDR3 loop: CASSQGGVSDTQYF. The DNA for the CDR3 is TGTGCCAGTAGTCAGGGGGGAGTATCAGATACGCAGTATTTT.

The chain has TRBV6-2 or TRBV6-3 and TRBJ1-6; no definite D call. Trimming pared 0 bases from V and 7 bases from J, leaving 10 bases between. CDR1 is MNHEY and CDR2 is SVGEGT in the germline V gene. The CDR3 totals 15 residues. The CDR3 spells CASSYSRDTNSPLHF. The CDR3 DNA follows: TGTGCCAGCAGTTACTCGAGAGATACGAATTCACCCCTCCACTTT.

The V gene is TRBV2, the J gene TRBJ2-2, with 9 bases identical to TRBD1. Looked up from germline, CDR1 is SNHLY and CDR2 is FYNNEI. The trim removed 6 bases at V and 1 base at J, leaving 0 bases unmatched. The CDR3 loop spans 14 amino acids. The CDR3 nucleotides read TGTGCCAGCAGGGACAGGGGGAACACCGGGGAGCTGTTTTTT. It codes for CASRDRGNTGELFF. Full variable domain (remainder filled in from reference TRBV2 and TRBJ2-2): EPEVTQTPSHQVTQMGQEVILRCVPISNHLYFYWYRQILGQKVEFLVSFYNNEISEKSEIFDDQFSVERPDGSNFTLKIRSTKLEDSAMYFCASRDRGNTGELFFGEGSRLTVL.

The chain employs TRBV4-3 and TRBJ2-1; D is unresolved. Trimming removed 3 bases at V and 6 bases at J, with 15 bases between. CDR1 and CDR2 from the germline V gene are LGHNA and YSLEER. This CDR3 spans 15 amino acids. The CDR3 protein is CASSHHLEKVNEQFF. Here the CDR3 DNA reads TGCGCCAGCAGCCATCATCTAGAGAAAGTCAATGAGCAGTTCTTC.

The rearrangement links TRBV19 to TRBJ1-6; 8 bases agree with TRBD1. Germline V gene data show CDR1 as LNHDA and CDR2 as SQIVND (reference sequence). CDR3 size: 15 residues. V trimming: 4 bases; J trimming: 7 bases; junction bases outside the gene matches: 6. The CDR3 sequence: CASSTDRAVNSPLHF. The CDR3 DNA follows: TGTGCCAGTAGTACGGACAGGGCCGTGAATTCACCCCTCCACTTT.

The chain joins TRBV12-5 to TRBJ1-2, with TRBD1 identical over 8 bases. The V gene end was trimmed by 2 bases and the J gene end by 6 bases; junction bases not matched to a gene: 2. The V gene's germline CDR1 is LGHNT and CDR2 FRNRAP. The CDR3 runs 13 residues. CDR3 protein: CASGLWDRNGYTF. The CDR3 DNA reads as TGTGCTAGTGGTTTGTGGGACAGGAATGGCTACACCTTC.

This clone was detected once. The chain recombines TRBV7-6 with TRBJ2-5; TRBD2 matches 7 bases. From germline, CDR1 is SGHVS and CDR2 FNYEAQ. This CDR3 spans 17 amino acids. The trim removed 2 bases at V and 1 base at J, leaving 10 bases unmatched. The CDR3 protein is CASSLISGGGLQETQYF. CDR3 bases: TGTGCCAGCAGCTTAATTTCGGGGGGTGGCCTCCAAGAGACCCAGTACTTC.

This clone was found a few times. The J gene is TRBJ2-5, the V gene TRBV6-5; 12 nucleotides line up with TRBD2. The V gene's germline CDR1 is MNHEY and CDR2 SVGAGI. This CDR3 has 15 amino acids. V trimming: 7 bases; J trimming: 1 base; junction bases outside the gene matches: 4. DNA for the CDR3: TGTGCCAGCACCCGACTAGCGGGAGCCCAAGAGACCCAGTACTTC. Encoded protein: CASTRLAGAQETQYF.

Only a few counts were recorded for this clone. Other nucleotide sequences from this sample produce the same CDR3. The rearrangement joins TRBV7-2 to TRBJ1-3; D gene ambiguous. CDR3 length: 12 amino acids. Germline lookup yields CDR1 SGHTA and CDR2 FQGNSA. V lost 6 bases and J lost 1, with 4 bases in between. The chain's CDR3 is CASRYSGNTIYF. The CDR3, as DNA: TGTGCCAGCAGGTATTCTGGAAACACCATATATTTT.

V and J are TRBV2 and TRBJ2-1; TRBD2 aligns across 7 bases. The CDR3 has 14 amino acids. The germline V gene encodes CDR1 SNHLY and CDR2 FYNNEI. V trimming: 6 bases; J trimming: 2 bases; junction bases outside the gene matches: 4. CDR3 nucleotide sequence: TGTGCCAGCAGGGCTAGCGGTCCCTACAATGAGCAGTTCTTC. Protein: CASRASGPYNEQFF.

The gene calls are TRBV18 and TRBJ2-5; the D gene is possibly TRBD2 (6 bases). There are 13 residues in the CDR3. Germline CDR1 is KGHSH and CDR2 is LQKENI. Trimming shortened V by 3 bases and J by 5 bases, and 10 bases separated the two germline ends. The CDR3 loop reads CASSPRLAETQYF. In nucleotides, the CDR3 is TGTGCCAGCTCACCGAGGCTAGCGGAGACCCAGTACTTC.

V and J are TRBV5-1 and TRBJ1-6; TRBD1 matches at 8 bases. Germline V gene sequence: CDR1 SGHRS, CDR2 YFSETQ. The CDR3 is made up of 16 amino acids. V lost 5 bases and J lost 10; bases outside the gene matches: 14. The CDR3 region is CASSSVAGGFRSPLHF. The CDR3 nucleotides are TGCGCCAGCAGTTCTGTGGCAGGGGGCTTCAGGTCACCCCTCCACTTT.

The chain links TRBV28 to TRBJ2-7; D ambiguous. CDR1 is MDHEN, CDR2 SYDVKM, per germline. The CDR3 is 13 residues long. Trimming pared 2 bases from V and 1 base from J, leaving 6 bases between. The CDR3 is CASSLPESYEQYF. The CDR3 nucleotides read TGTGCCAGCAGTTTACCGGAGTCCTACGAGCAGTACTTC.

The J gene is TRBJ1-1, the V gene TRBV15; unclear D gene. The germline V gene has CDR1 LNHNV and CDR2 YYDKDF (reference sequence). CDR3 size: 15 residues. Between the trimmed V and J ends, which lost 0 bases and 0 bases, there was a span of 8 bases. The CDR3 DNA sequence: TGTGCCACCAGCAGAGATCCGAGTATGAACACTGAAGCTTTCTTT. Its protein product is CATSRDPSMNTEAFF.

The chain employs TRBV5-5 and TRBJ1-1; D unclear. This CDR3 region has 12 residues. The germline gives CDR1 SGHKS, CDR2 YYEKEE (reference sequence). Trimming pared 1 base from V and 7 bases from J, leaving 8 bases between. CDR3 in amino acids: CASSLSGIEAFF. Written as DNA, the CDR3 is TGTGCCAGCAGCTTGTCAGGTATTGAAGCTTTCTTT.

This chain connects TRBV9 to TRBJ1-5; TRBD1 aligns across 10 bases. The CDR3 is 14 residues long. Germline CDR1 and CDR2: SGDLS and YYNGEE. The V segment lost 2 bases and the J segment 8 bases; nucleotides outside the gene matches: 4. This CDR3 is CASSVTGGREPQHF. CDR3 DNA sequence: TGTGCCAGCAGCGTGACAGGGGGCAGGGAGCCCCAGCATTTT.

The chain joins TRBV28 to TRBJ1-4; TRBD1 agrees at 9 bases. This CDR3 region has 16 residues. Germline V gene data show CDR1 as MDHEN and CDR2 as SYDVKM. V dropped 6 bases and J dropped 4; count of bases not matched to a gene: 9. The CDR3 DNA reads TGTGCCAGCAGCTTAACAGGGGGCGCGATTAATGAAAAACTGTTTTTT. Its protein product is CASSLTGGAINEKLFF.

CDR3 region: CASSATTGGGFYEQYF. CDR3 bases: TGTGCCAGCAGTGCCACGACCGGCGGGGGCTTTTACGAGCAGTACTTC. This chain links TRBV6-1 with TRBJ2-7, with D tentatively TRBD2 (7 bases). This CDR3 comprises 16 residues. The V and J ends lost 4 bases and 4 bases respectively, with 20 bases between them. Per the germline V gene, CDR1 is MNHNS and CDR2 is SASEGT.